What follows are 18 T cell receptor beta chains derived from one specimen sequenced in a study of T cells in Graves' hyperthyroidism and ophthalmopathy. Template material for amplifying TCR beta CDR3 regions consisted of RNA transcripts. Carried out on the TCR CDR3, a first-round RT-PCR used the HTBI primer set. Via MiXCR, TCRdb re-called the multiplex PCR reads, giving one row per CDR3 protein. The table has 530,000 or so distinct CDR3 sequences, around 46% seen once. Sample: peripheral blood or thyroid tissue (not recorded which). These receptors all stem from a woman aged 18-35 years with Graves' hyperthyroidism.

Turning to this clonotype: Possible read error: a much larger clone is one base away. V and J are TRBV6-5 and TRBJ2-2; unclear D gene. V shed 2 bases and J shed 3 bases, with 10 bases lying between them. This CDR3 has 15 residues. Germline CDR1 and CDR2: MNHEY and SVGAGI. Written as DNA, the CDR3 is TGTGCCAGCAGTTACCCAGGCCGACACACCGGGGAGCTGTTTTTT. Amino acid sequence: CASSYPGRHTGELFF.

The J gene is TRBJ1-2, the V gene TRBV2; D is perhaps TRBD1 (5 bases). The CDR3 consists of 13 residues. Between the trimmed V and J ends, which lost 6 bases and 5 bases, there was a span of 13 bases. The germline CDR1 and CDR2 sequences are SNHLY and FYNNEI. In DNA form, the CDR3 reads TGTGCCAGCAGCGAGACAGCGCAATATGGCTACACCTTC. Translating gives CASSETAQYGYTF.

The gene calls are TRBV6-2 or TRBV6-3 and TRBJ1-2; 8 nucleotides align to TRBD1. The J segment lost 10 bases and the V segment lost 6 bases, leaving 13 bases of the junction unmatched. The CDR3 is 14 amino acids. Germline CDR1 reads MNHEY; CDR2 reads SVGEGT. The DNA of the CDR3 is TGTGCCAGCAGCGACAGGGGTCCGGGCACTGACTACACCTTC. It yields the protein CASSDRGPGTDYTF.

This chain joins TRBV20-1 and TRBJ1-1; D remains ambiguous. Trimming took off 0 bases at V and 2 bases at J, with 7 bases between the two ends. The germline CDR1 and CDR2 sequences are DFQATT and SNEGSKA (reference sequence). The CDR3 has 13 residues. This chain's CDR3 is CSARDGSNTEAFF. DNA for the CDR3: TGCAGTGCTAGAGATGGGTCTAACACTGAAGCTTTCTTT.

This clonotype was seen many times. The rearrangement links TRBV12-3 or TRBV12-4 to TRBJ2-7, with a tentative D call TRBD1 (5 bases). V shed 5 bases and J shed 2 bases, with 13 bases lying between them. The CDR3 is 14 amino acids. The CDR3 reads CASSPQGFAYEQYF. In DNA, the CDR3 is TGTGCCAGCAGTCCCCAGGGTTTCGCCTACGAGCAGTACTTC.

This CDR3 is CASSGRANVLTF. CDR3 sequence (DNA): TGTGCCAGCAGCGGCAGGGCCAACGTCCTGACTTTC. The chain employs TRBV2 and TRBJ2-6, with D unclear. The CDR3 spans 12 residues. V gave up 6 bases and J gave up 5 bases, with 5 bases separating them. Germline V CDR1 and CDR2: SNHLY, FYNNEI.

This clonotype was seen many times. The chain joins TRBV9 to TRBJ1-2, with TRBD1 matching 8 bases. V lost 4 bases and J lost 4; bases outside the gene matches: 9. The CDR3 length is 15 residues. Per the germline V gene, CDR1 is SGDLS and CDR2 is YYNGEE. CDR3: CASSSRTGKGYGYTF. The CDR3 bases are TGTGCCAGCAGCTCCCGGACAGGGAAAGGCTATGGCTACACCTTC.

This clonotype has at least ten counts. The chain joins TRBV11-3 to TRBJ1-1; no definite D call. CDR3 length: 14 residues. Trimming stripped 5 bases from V and 3 bases from J, with 13 bases between. CDR1 and CDR2 from the germline V gene are SGHNT and YENEEA. CDR3 sequence: CASSPRLYDTEAFF. For the CDR3, the DNA is TGTGCCAGCAGCCCCCGGCTTTACGACACTGAAGCTTTCTTT.

This sequence joins TRBV10-2 and TRBJ1-4; D gene uncertain. Germline V gene data show CDR1 as WSHSY and CDR2 as SAAADI. CDR3 length equals 13 residues. V was trimmed by 6 bases and J by 10 bases, leaving 15 bases between them. CDR3 residues: CASSPGVSGKLFF. For the CDR3, the DNA is TGCGCCAGCAGCCCGGGCGTTTCGGGAAAACTGTTTTTT.

The V and J genes are TRBV20-1 and TRBJ2-7; a weak D match, TRBD2 (5 bases). The CDR3 contains 15 residues. Trimming shortened V by 3 bases and J by 3 bases, and 18 bases separated the two germline ends. Germline-derived CDR1 and CDR2 are DFQATT and SNEGSKA (reference sequence). Here the CDR3 reads CSASHRAVSLYEQYF. The CDR3 bases are TGCAGTGCTAGCCACCGAGCGGTTAGCCTCTACGAGCAGTACTTC.

The chain joins TRBV7-2 to TRBJ2-2; 8 nucleotides line up with TRBD2. The CDR3 contains 17 residues. CDR1 SGHTA and CDR2 FQGNSA come from the germline V gene. The V and J ends lost 1 base and 7 bases, in that order; junction bases with no gene match: 11. This chain's CDR3 is CASSLGGLGSLVGELFF. DNA of the CDR3: TGTGCCAGCAGCTTAGGGGGACTAGGATCTTTAGTCGGGGAGCTGTTTTTT.

The J gene is TRBJ2-2, the V gene TRBV29-1; 8 nucleotides agree with TRBD2. With V trimmed by 7 bases and J by 5 bases, 9 bases remained unmatched. Germline-derived CDR1 and CDR2 are SQVTM and ANQGSEA. CDR3 length: 14 residues. This chain's CDR3 is CSGGSSGKTGELFF. In nucleotides, the CDR3 is TGCAGCGGGGGGAGTAGCGGGAAGACCGGGGAGCTGTTTTTT.

This chain joins TRBV13 and TRBJ2-2, with a tentative D call TRBD1 (6 bases). V was pared by 6 bases and J by 1 base, with 21 bases between. Germline CDR1 and CDR2: PRHDT and FYEKMQ (reference sequence). This CDR3 spans 18 amino acids. The CDR3 nucleotides are TGTGCCAGCAGTTCGGGACATCGTTTCGAAGTGAACACCGGGGAGCTGTTTTTT. Its protein is CASSSGHRFEVNTGELFF.

This clonotype was seen at least ten times. The chain joins TRBV29-1 to TRBJ2-3; D call uncertain. Trimming took 1 base from V and 2 from J, leaving 10 bases between them. The CDR3 is made up of 14 amino acids. The V gene's germline CDR1 is SQVTM and CDR2 ANQGSEA. CDR3 in DNA: TGCAGCGTTGAAGGAGTAGCCCTCACAGATACGCAGTATTTT. It translates to CSVEGVALTDTQYF.

The rearrangement links TRBV20-1 to TRBJ1-5, with 11 bases aligning to TRBD1. The CDR3 length is 16 residues. The ends lost 6 bases at V and 7 bases at J; junction bases unmatched: 14. Germline V lookup: CDR1 DFQATT, CDR2 SNEGSKA (reference sequence). The CDR3: CSATPGQGGLRQPQHF. As DNA, the CDR3 is TGCAGTGCCACACCGGGACAGGGGGGATTACGACAGCCCCAGCATTTT.

The V gene is TRBV9, the J gene TRBJ1-1; D is perhaps TRBD1 (6 bases). CDR1 SGDLS and CDR2 YYNGEE come from the germline V gene. Trimming cost V 3 bases and J 11 bases, with 8 bases left between them. The CDR3 is 10 residues long. The CDR3 DNA is TGTGCCAGCAGCGGACAGGACGCTTTCTTT. Protein: CASSGQDAFF.

The chain combines TRBV29-1 with TRBJ1-5, with D uncertain. Looked up from germline, CDR1 is SQVTM and CDR2 is ANQGSEA. The V gene lost 4 bases and the J gene lost 14 bases, with 18 bases spanning the gap. The CDR3 is 12 amino acids. In DNA form, the CDR3 reads TGCAGCGTTGCGGCGGGAGGCACCTACGAGCATTTT. It translates to CSVAAGGTYEHF.

The V call is TRBV2, the J call TRBJ1-5, with D uncertain. The CDR3 length is 14 residues. V was cut by 3 bases and J by 3 bases, with 9 bases left in between. Per germline, CDR1 SNHLY and CDR2 FYNNEI. Here the CDR3 DNA reads TGTGCCAGCAGTGATGGGGTGCCCAATCAGCCCCAGCATTTT. Translated, it gives CASSDGVPNQPQHF. Using reference TRBV2 and TRBJ1-5 for the parts outside the CDR3, the full variable domain is EPEVTQTPSHQVTQMGQEVILRCVPISNHLYFYWYRQILGQKVEFLVSFYNNEISEKSEIFDDQFSVERPDGSNFTLKIRSTKLEDSAMYFCASSDGVPNQPQHFGDGTRLSIL.